This TCR beta chain came from a study of blood T cell repertoires in COVID-19. About the study: Whether acute or convalescent, the COVID-19 samples came from the United States, Italy and Spain. From T cells, B-cell-depleted T cells, or PBMCs came the material, which was cDNA or gDNA.

CDR1 is MDHEN, CDR2 SYDVKM, per germline. The CDR3 is 15 amino acids. The V and J ends lost 6 bases and 7 bases, in that order; junction bases with no gene match: 9. In the original processing: Using reference gene primer amplification, nucleated cell counts were estimated. Assay: immunoSEQ multiplex PCR; the TCRdb copy retains only in-frame clones and omits some. That table furnishes V, J and clone size, whereas the DNA furnished D and trimming. This sample has more than 200,000 clones; around 84% occur once, and the top ten carry 4.2%. The sample consisted of peripheral blood. The rearrangement uses TRBV28 and TRBJ2-7; 13 bases align to TRBD2. The clonotype comes from a man aged 55 to 69 with acute or convalescent COVID-19. CDR3 residues: CASRWTSGRNREQYF. CDR3 bases: TGTGCCAGCAGATGGACTAGCGGGAGAAATCGGGAGCAGTACTTC.